The clone carrying this T cell receptor (beta chain) has just a few counts. The data were taken from a study of blood T cells in healthy people across ages. Through a sample-barcoded 5' primer and a J-beta primer mix, a second PCR was run for roughly 7 to 11 cycles. TCRdb processed the 5' RACE reads anew with MiXCR; each CDR3 protein has one entry. The data show approximately 760,000 distinct CDR3 sequences, just under 25% seen once. A minimum of 6 micrograms of total RNA was extracted per sample. Germline V CDR1 and CDR2: LGHNA, YSLEER. The CDR3 runs to 15 residues. The sample was also linked to a second study, of T cells of mothers and their children. That paper adds: Several million TCR beta reads per child versus over 9.5 million per mother.

Sequencing was carried out using blood. The receptor comes from a boy between 10 and 17 years old in good health. V and J are TRBV4-3 and TRBJ2-5; D tentatively fits TRBD1 or TRBD2 (6 bases each). The J call may not be correct, given that the DNA end is closer to TRBJ2-1. CDR3 nucleotide sequence: TGCGCCAGCAGCCAAGTTAGGGGGGCCTGGAATGAGCAGTTCTTC. Amino acids: CASSQVRGAWNEQFF.